Shown below are 16 T cell receptor beta chains from a single sample sequenced in a study of blood T cell repertoires in COVID-19. Assay used: immunoSEQ multiplex PCR; TCRdb lists only in-frame clones, some missing. The profile shows 300,000 to 400,000 clones, roughly 90% of them singletons. The material sequenced was PBMCs or T cells enriched from blood (not recorded which). All receptors derive from a man aged 60-69 years who had recovered from COVID-19.

The rearrangement joins TRBV6-5 to TRBJ1-5; 8 bases match TRBD1. The V gene end was trimmed by 6 bases and the J gene end by 5 bases; junction bases not matched to a gene: 3. The CDR3 contains 13 residues. CDR1 is MNHEY, CDR2 SVGAGI, per germline. Written as DNA, the CDR3 is TGTGCCAGCAGAAACAGGGGGGATCAGCCCCAGCATTTT. This translates into CASRNRGDQPQHF.

The chain uses TRBV9 and TRBJ2-3; D call uncertain. The germline CDR1 and CDR2 sequences are SGDLS and YYNGEE. This CDR3 has 14 amino acids. The V gene lost 0 bases and the J gene lost 2 bases, with 7 bases spanning the gap. CDR3 sequence: CASSVASATDTQYF. CDR3 DNA: TGTGCCAGCAGCGTAGCCAGCGCCACAGATACGCAGTATTTT.

The J gene is TRBJ1-4, the V gene TRBV18, with D perhaps TRBD1 (6 bases). The V end was cut by 2 bases, the J end by 4 bases, with 11 bases between. The CDR3 spans 15 residues. Germline V lookup: CDR1 KGHSH, CDR2 LQKENI. CDR3: CASSPATGSNEKLFF. The CDR3 region has the DNA TGTGCCAGCTCACCAGCGACAGGTAGTAATGAAAAACTGTTTTTT.

The rearrangement links TRBV10-1 to TRBJ2-3; D is perhaps TRBD1 (5 bases). V lost 2 bases, J lost 4 bases, and 7 bases lay in between. The CDR3 contains 13 residues. Per germline, CDR1 WNHNN and CDR2 SYGVQD (reference sequence). The CDR3 coding sequence is TGCGCCAGCAGTGAGCAGGGTCCAGATACGCAGTATTTT. Protein product: CASSEQGPDTQYF.

The chain combines TRBV18 with TRBJ1-5; maybe TRBD1 (5 bases). V was clipped by 4 bases and J by 3 bases, with 16 bases between them. CDR1 is KGHSH and CDR2 is LQKENI in the germline V gene. This CDR3 spans 16 amino acids. CDR3 DNA sequence: TGTGCCAGCTCACTCGTAGCCCCGACAGACAATCAGCCCCAGCATTTT. This gives the protein CASSLVAPTDNQPQHF.

V gene TRBV7-9 combines with J gene TRBJ2-3; 8 bases map to TRBD1. The V gene's germline CDR1 is SEHNR and CDR2 FQNEAQ (reference sequence). The trim removed 4 bases at V and 2 bases at J, leaving 5 bases unmatched. The CDR3 is 15 amino acids. CDR3 in amino acids: CASSYRQGATDTQYF. The CDR3 DNA follows: TGTGCCAGCAGCTATAGGCAGGGGGCCACAGATACGCAGTATTTT.

The chain combines TRBV9 with TRBJ2-3; 10 nucleotides line up with TRBD2. CDR1 is SGDLS and CDR2 is YYNGEE in the germline V gene. The CDR3 has 16 amino acids. The V segment lost 4 bases and the J segment 3 bases; nucleotides outside the gene matches: 8. The CDR3 reads CASSFGSSGSTDTQYF. The CDR3 DNA follows: TGTGCCAGCAGCTTCGGGTCTAGCGGGAGTACAGATACGCAGTATTTT.

This chain links TRBV6-5 with TRBJ1-3, with D hard to call. Germline V lookup: CDR1 MNHEY, CDR2 SVGAGI. Trimming cost V 6 bases and J 0 bases, with 9 bases left between them. The CDR3 totals 14 residues. In nucleotides, the CDR3 is TGTGCCAGCAGGTCTGACAACTCTGGAAACACCATATATTTT. Translation gives CASRSDNSGNTIYF.

The chain uses TRBV12-3 or TRBV12-4 and TRBJ2-3; D gene uncertain. Trimming left V 7 bases short and J 10 bases short, with 18 bases between. The CDR3 extends over 13 amino acids. The CDR3 region is CASTMARRGPQYF. The DNA of the CDR3 is TGTGCCAGCACGATGGCCCGACGTGGGCCGCAGTATTTT.

A single count supports this clone. This rearrangement joins TRBV18 to TRBJ1-1; 10 bases line up with TRBD1. The CDR3 runs 17 residues. CDR1 KGHSH and CDR2 LQKENI come from the germline V gene. Unmatched junction bases numbered 10, after V lost 1 base and J lost 5 bases. The CDR3 sequence: CASSPRRTDRGLTEAFF. DNA of the CDR3: TGTGCCAGCTCACCACGGAGGACTGACAGGGGGCTAACTGAAGCTTTCTTT.

The gene calls are TRBV5-1 and TRBJ2-7; 7 bases fit TRBD2. V shed 7 bases, J shed 2 bases, and the junction held 9 bases outside the gene matches. This CDR3 is built from 14 residues. From germline, CDR1 is SGHRS and CDR2 YFSETQ. The CDR3 loop reads CASGGGEAPYEQYF. Here the CDR3 DNA reads TGCGCCAGCGGTGGGGGGGAAGCCCCCTACGAGCAGTACTTC.

In its sample, this clone was seen once. CDR3 DNA: TGTGCCAGTCAGGGGCAGCAAGAGACCCAGTACTTC. Its protein product is CASQGQQETQYF. This chain joins TRBV19 and TRBJ2-5; D perhaps matches TRBD1 (6 bases). V lost 8 bases and J lost 2, with 9 bases in between. Germline CDR1 and CDR2: LNHDA and SQIVND (reference sequence). CDR3 length: 12 amino acids.

The rearrangement joins TRBV4-2 to TRBJ1-2, with 7 positions matching TRBD1. With V trimmed by 1 base and J by 5 bases, 10 bases remained unmatched. Per germline, CDR1 LGHNA and CDR2 YNFKEQ. CDR3 size: 16 residues. CDR3 residues: CASSQGNGGQLYGYTF. The CDR3 DNA is TGTGCCAGCAGCCAAGGAAACGGGGGACAGTTGTATGGCTACACCTTC.

This sequence joins TRBV5-4 and TRBJ1-1; a possible D gene is TRBD1 (5 bases). The CDR3 consists of 14 residues. Per the germline V gene, CDR1 is SGHNT and CDR2 is YYREEE (reference sequence). Trimming left V 7 bases short and J 0 bases short, with 13 bases between. CDR3 in amino acids: CASENRMMNTEAFF. CDR3 coding DNA: TGTGCCAGCGAGAACAGGATGATGAACACTGAAGCTTTCTTT.

The gene calls are TRBV2 and TRBJ2-1, with 7 nucleotides matching TRBD2. V lost 4 bases, J lost 9 bases, and 12 bases stayed unmatched. CDR3 length: 15 amino acids. CDR1 SNHLY and CDR2 FYNNEI come from the germline V gene. The CDR3 DNA reads as TGTGCCAGCAGTGTTGTTGCGGGAGATAGGGTTGAGCAGTTCTTC. This translates into CASSVVAGDRVEQFF. Filled out from reference TRBV2 and TRBJ2-1, the complete variable domain reads EPEVTQTPSHQVTQMGQEVILRCVPISNHLYFYWYRQILGQKVEFLVSFYNNEISEKSEIFDDQFSVERPDGSNFTLKIRSTKLEDSAMYFCASSVVAGDRVEQFFGPGTRLTVL.

In its sample, this clone was seen once. This sequence joins TRBV6-5 and TRBJ1-2; a possible D gene is TRBD1 (5 bases). With 0 bases removed from V and 4 bases from J, the gap between germline ends came to 9 bases. The V gene's germline CDR1 is MNHEY and CDR2 SVGAGI. This CDR3 region has 14 residues. CDR3 coding DNA: TGTGCCAGCAGTTACTCGAGACAGTCCTATGGCTACACCTTC. Translated: CASSYSRQSYGYTF.